This passage covers 26 T cell receptor beta chains from one sample sequenced in a study of cytomegalovirus exposure and HLA in healthy donors. Primers: 60 Vbeta forward and 13 Jbeta reverse. The repertoire was sequenced with immunoSEQ multiplex PCR; TCRdb's copy has only in-frame clones and lacks some. The sample carries about 160,000 clones, approximately 84% recorded once. Sequenced input: PBMCs. The receptors originated from a man younger than 30 in good health and CMV-seropositive.

The V gene is TRBV6-6, the J gene TRBJ1-1; TRBD1 aligns across 7 bases. The CDR3 extends over 16 amino acids. Per the germline V gene, CDR1 is MNHNY and CDR2 is SVGAGI (reference sequence). J lost 0 bases, V lost 2 bases, and 6 bases had no gene match. DNA for the CDR3: TGTGCCAGCAGTTACCAGACAGGGTACATGAACACTGAAGCTTTCTTT. Translation gives CASSYQTGYMNTEAFF.

The chain employs TRBV5-1 and TRBJ2-1; a possible D gene is TRBD1 (6 bases). The ends were cut back, 2 bases at V and 7 bases at J, with 10 bases in the middle. The germline gives CDR1 SGHRS, CDR2 YFSETQ. The CDR3 extends over 13 amino acids. CDR3 bases: TGCGCCAGCAGCTTCACAGGGTTGAATGAGCAGTTCTTC. It is translated as CASSFTGLNEQFF.

Only one count was recorded for this clone. This chain uses TRBV6-5 with TRBJ2-7, with D perhaps TRBD1 (6 bases). With 4 bases removed from V and 7 bases from J, the gap between germline ends came to 14 bases. This CDR3 spans 13 amino acids. The germline gives CDR1 MNHEY, CDR2 SVGAGI. CDR3 sequence reads: CASSSGPGTEQYF. The DNA for the CDR3 is TGTGCCAGCAGTTCCGGGCCAGGGACAGAGCAGTACTTC.

V usage is TRBV13 and J usage is TRBJ1-3; the D is unclear. This CDR3 is built from 16 residues. V was shortened by 5 bases and J by 4 bases, with 18 bases between the two germline ends. CDR1 and CDR2 (germline): PRHDT, FYEKMQ (reference sequence). CDR3 residues: CASSRFQALTGNTIYF. CDR3 coding DNA: TGTGCCAGCAGCCGGTTCCAGGCCCTGACGGGAAACACCATATATTTT.

The J gene is TRBJ2-1, the V gene TRBV20-1; unclear D gene. The CDR3 sequence is 10 residues long. The germline CDR1 and CDR2 sequences are DFQATT and SNEGSKA (reference sequence). Trimming pared 3 bases from V and 6 bases from J, leaving 3 bases between. In DNA, the CDR3 is TGCAGTGCTAGTAGCAATGAGCAGTTCTTC. Amino acids: CSASSNEQFF.

V and J are TRBV4-1 and TRBJ2-3, with TRBD2 matching 7 bases. Germline values: CDR1 MGHRA, CDR2 YSYEKL. J gave up 6 bases and V 1 base, and 10 bases lay outside the gene matches. The CDR3 consists of 16 residues. CDR3 region: CASSQGFSGPLDTQYF. The CDR3 DNA reads as TGCGCCAGCAGCCAAGGTTTTAGCGGGCCCCTGGATACGCAGTATTTT.

The rearrangement uses TRBV5-4 and TRBJ1-4, with TRBD1 matching over 9 bases. The V gene end was trimmed by 0 bases and the J gene end by 5 bases; junction bases not matched to a gene: 8. The CDR3 consists of 17 residues. Per the germline V gene, CDR1 is SGHNT and CDR2 is YYREEE (reference sequence). CDR3 amino acids: CASSLAITGTGNEKLFF. Written as DNA, the CDR3 is TGTGCCAGCAGCTTGGCCATAACGGGGACAGGGAATGAAAAACTGTTTTTT.

V gene TRBV7-9 combines with J gene TRBJ1-1; 7 bases align to TRBD1. Trimming took 6 bases from V and 6 from J; bases not matched to a gene: 4. The CDR3 loop spans 12 amino acids. The V gene's germline CDR1 is SEHNR and CDR2 FQNEAQ (reference sequence). The chain's CDR3 is CASRETGAEAFF. As DNA, the CDR3 is TGTGCCAGCAGGGAAACAGGGGCTGAAGCTTTCTTT.

This rearrangement joins TRBV15 to TRBJ1-5; D call uncertain. CDR3 length: 15 residues. The germline gives CDR1 LNHNV, CDR2 YYDKDF (reference sequence). V dropped 5 bases and J dropped 0 bases, with 11 bases sitting between them. Here the CDR3 reads CATSPTVHSNQPQHF. The CDR3 bases are TGTGCCACCAGCCCTACAGTGCATAGCAATCAGCCCCAGCATTTT.

The gene calls are TRBV5-4 and TRBJ2-1; TRBD2 matches 10 bases. The germline V gene has CDR1 SGHNT and CDR2 YYREEE (reference sequence). The V segment lost 3 bases and the J segment 3 bases; nucleotides outside the gene matches: 3. The CDR3 contains 15 residues. For the CDR3, the DNA is TGTGCCAGCAGCTCCACTAGCGGGGTCTACAATGAGCAGTTCTTC. It specifies CASSSTSGVYNEQFF.

Remarks on this clone: Within the sample, other DNA sequences also encode this same CDR3. The rearrangement uses TRBV27 and TRBJ2-7; D unresolved. The V gene lost 4 bases and the J gene lost 0 bases, with 13 bases spanning the gap. The CDR3 runs to 15 residues. CDR1 is MNHEY, CDR2 SMNVEV, per germline (reference sequence). DNA of the CDR3: TGTGCCAGCAGTTCTCTCCGGGTCCTCTCCTACGAGCAGTACTTC. Translation: CASSSLRVLSYEQYF.

The chain recombines TRBV7-6 with TRBJ1-2; D perhaps matches TRBD1 (6 bases). The CDR3 runs to 17 residues. Trimming shortened V by 5 bases and J by 4 bases, and 23 bases separated the two germline ends. CDR1 is SGHVS and CDR2 is FNYEAQ in the germline V gene. CDR3 in amino acids: CASSLQDRGAVPYGYTF. The CDR3, as DNA: TGTGCCAGCAGCCTCCAGGACAGAGGAGCGGTGCCCTATGGCTACACCTTC.

The rearrangement joins TRBV27 to TRBJ1-2; 8 nucleotides align to TRBD1. The V and J ends lost 6 bases and 4 bases, in that order; junction bases with no gene match: 13. Per the germline V gene, CDR1 is MNHEY and CDR2 is SMNVEV (reference sequence). This CDR3 is 16 amino acids long. CDR3 in amino acids: CASSSTSGGPLYGYTF. The CDR3, as DNA: TGTGCCAGCAGCTCAACCTCAGGGGGCCCACTCTATGGCTACACCTTC.

A few counts support this clone. The V and J genes are TRBV6-5 and TRBJ1-1; D is uncertain. V was pared by 7 bases and J by 7 bases, with 10 bases between. The CDR3 covers 11 residues. CDR1 MNHEY and CDR2 SVGAGI come from the germline V gene. The CDR3 sequence is CASTRMGEAFF. CDR3 DNA sequence: TGTGCCAGCACGCGGATGGGTGAAGCTTTCTTT.

The chain joins TRBV11-3 to TRBJ2-7, with D possibly matching TRBD2 (6 bases). CDR1 and CDR2 from the germline V gene are SGHNT and YENEEA. The V end lost 5 bases, the J end lost 0 bases, and 26 bases lay between the germline ends. CDR3 size: 19 residues. The CDR3, as DNA: TGTGCCAGCAGCCCATACCCACCATTGGGCGGGATCAGCTCCTACGAGCAGTACTTC. Translated: CASSPYPPLGGISSYEQYF.

The genes are TRBV19 and TRBJ1-5; D gene uncertain. Deletions cut 4 bases from V and 3 bases from J, with 10 bases between. Germline loops: CDR1 LNHDA, CDR2 SQIVND (reference sequence). The CDR3 has 14 amino acids. CDR3 loop: CASSTGRDNQPQHF. The CDR3, as DNA: TGTGCCAGTAGTACCGGGAGGGACAATCAGCCCCAGCATTTT.

The chain employs TRBV7-9 and TRBJ1-5, with TRBD1 matching over 8 bases. The V and J ends lost 3 bases and 1 base, in that order; junction bases with no gene match: 11. This CDR3 is built from 18 residues. CDR1 is SEHNR and CDR2 is FQNEAQ in the germline V gene (reference sequence). In DNA form, the CDR3 reads TGTGCCAGCAGCTTTGAAGGGACAGGTAAACGGAGCAATCAGCCCCAGCATTTT. As protein: CASSFEGTGKRSNQPQHF.

The chain combines TRBV2 with TRBJ2-2; D gene uncertain. Germline CDR1 and CDR2: SNHLY and FYNNEI. Trimming took off 5 bases at V and 1 base at J, with 8 bases between the two ends. This CDR3 has 14 amino acids. The CDR3: CASSNRVNTGELFF. The CDR3, as DNA: TGTGCCAGCAGTAACCGGGTGAACACCGGGGAGCTGTTTTTT.

The chain links TRBV11-3 to TRBJ2-3; 7 bases align to TRBD2. The CDR3 runs to 15 residues. Looked up from germline, CDR1 is SGHNT and CDR2 is YENEEA. V shed 3 bases and J 3 bases; nucleotides not matched to a gene: 6. CDR3 sequence (DNA): TGTGCCAGCAGCTTTACTAGCGACCTAACAGATACGCAGTATTTT. It specifies CASSFTSDLTDTQYF.

J is TRBJ2-5 and V is TRBV5-1, with D perhaps matching TRBD2 (6 bases). V shed 4 bases and J shed 2 bases, with 18 bases lying between them. The CDR3 extends over 16 amino acids. The germline CDR1 and CDR2 sequences are SGHRS and YFSETQ. The CDR3 loop reads CASSPAGLNRQETQYF. The CDR3, as DNA: TGCGCCAGCAGCCCCGCGGGGCTCAATCGTCAAGAGACCCAGTACTTC. The variable domain in full, with the rest retrieved from reference TRBV5-1 and TRBJ2-5, is KAGVTQTPRYLIKTRGQQVTLSCSPISGHRSVSWYQQTPGQGLQFLFEYFSETQRNKGNFPGRFSGRQFSNSRSEMNVSTLELGDSALYLCASSPAGLNRQETQYFGPGTRLLVL.

The CDR3 reads CAIRDSGSPLHF. In DNA form, the CDR3 reads TGTGCCATCAGGGACAGTGGTTCACCCCTCCACTTT. This chain joins TRBV10-3 and TRBJ1-6, with D possibly TRBD1 on 6 matching bases. Germline CDR1 reads ENHRY; CDR2 reads SYGVKD. Trimming shortened V by 6 bases and J by 9 bases, and 9 bases separated the two germline ends. The CDR3 extends over 12 amino acids.

The chain is built from TRBV19 and TRBJ2-5, with 10 positions matching TRBD1. V dropped 4 bases and J dropped 3; count of bases not matched to a gene: 8. Germline V lookup: CDR1 LNHDA, CDR2 SQIVND (reference sequence). CDR3 length: 16 residues. The CDR3 loop reads CASSKIGTGAEETQYF. DNA for the CDR3: TGTGCCAGTAGTAAGATTGGGACAGGGGCGGAAGAGACCCAGTACTTC.

The chain has TRBV6-1 and TRBJ1-1; D call uncertain. The CDR3 is 14 residues long. V dropped 1 base and J dropped 4 bases, with 10 bases sitting between them. CDR1 and CDR2 from the germline V gene are MNHNS and SASEGT. CDR3 sequence (DNA): TGTGCCAGCAGTGAAGTAGGGAGAAGCACTGAAGCTTTCTTT. This encodes CASSEVGRSTEAFF.

A remark on this clone: A read error may account for a junction end that differs from germline. The chain links TRBV4-2 to TRBJ2-4, with 10 bases aligning to TRBD2. Germline CDR1 is LGHNA and CDR2 is YNFKEQ. The CDR3 spans 17 residues. The CDR3: CASSQVDSGGPLNSQYF. In nucleotides, the CDR3 is TGTGCCAGCAGCCAAGTTGATAGCGGGGGGCCCCTTAACAGTCAGTACTTC.

The chain links TRBV5-1 to TRBJ1-6; maybe TRBD1 (5 bases). This CDR3 region has 16 residues. The germline V gene has CDR1 SGHRS and CDR2 YFSETQ. Trimming left V 5 bases short and J 8 bases short, with 20 bases between. CDR3 loop: CASSTGGELGHSPLHF. DNA for the CDR3: TGCGCCAGCAGTACAGGCGGCGAGTTGGGGCATTCACCCCTCCACTTT.

The V and J genes are TRBV10-3 and TRBJ2-5; 8 bases map to TRBD1. Germline CDR1 reads ENHRY; CDR2 reads SYGVKD. J gave up 4 bases and V 8 bases, and 0 bases lay outside the gene matches. CDR3 length equals 11 residues. DNA of the CDR3: TGTGCCATCGGACAGGGAGAGACCCAGTACTTC. This sequence encodes CAIGQGETQYF.